The 24 T cell receptor beta chains listed next were all sequenced from one sample in a study of early T cells in non-severe SARS-CoV-2 infection. TCRdb re-called the 5' RACE reads with MiXCR, one entry per CDR3 protein. The table lists approximately 66,000 distinct CDR3 sequences, approximately 13% of them singletons. The material sequenced was whole blood. All receptors come from an adult who was a healthcare worker with PCR-confirmed SARS-CoV-2 infection or an uninfected control (not recorded which).

The rearrangement uses TRBV5-1 and TRBJ1-1, with a possible D match to TRBD1 (6 bases). The V gene lost 4 bases and the J gene lost 6 bases, with 19 bases spanning the gap. From germline, CDR1 is SGHRS and CDR2 YFSETQ. This CDR3 has 15 amino acids. The CDR3 spells CASSETQGRGAEAFF. The CDR3 nucleotides are TGCGCCAGCAGCGAGACACAGGGAAGAGGGGCTGAAGCTTTCTTT.

This clonotype was counted a few times. The rearrangement uses TRBV7-2 and TRBJ2-3; D gene ambiguous. Germline V gives CDR1 SGHTA, CDR2 FQGNSA. The V and J ends lost 6 bases and 4 bases respectively, with 5 bases between them. The CDR3 is 11 amino acids. CDR3 in amino acids: CASRAADTQYF. CDR3 sequence (DNA): TGTGCCAGCAGGGCGGCAGATACGCAGTATTTT.

This clonotype was observed many times. A read error may produce the germline difference seen at one junction end. The V and J genes are TRBV29-1 and TRBJ2-5; TRBD1 matches 11 bases. The CDR3 runs 11 residues. Germline values: CDR1 SQVTM, CDR2 ANQGSEA. The CDR3 sequence is CSVIQDRGQHF. The CDR3 region has the DNA TGCAGCGTCATACAGGACAGGGGGCAACACTTC.

This clonotype has a count of ten or more. This chain links TRBV29-1 with TRBJ1-5, with D possibly being TRBD1 (5 bases). Germline V lookup: CDR1 SQVTM, CDR2 ANQGSEA. This CDR3 region has 13 residues. The V end lost 2 bases, the J end lost 4 bases, and 9 bases lay between the germline ends. This CDR3 is CSVERGRNQPQHF. The CDR3 region has the DNA TGCAGCGTTGAAAGGGGCCGGAATCAGCCCCAGCATTTT.

This clonotype is labeled medium-sized. V usage is TRBV29-1 and J usage is TRBJ1-1, with 7 positions matching TRBD1. The germline CDR1 and CDR2 sequences are SQVTM and ANQGSEA. V trimming: 7 bases; J trimming: 3 bases; junction bases outside the gene matches: 8. This CDR3 is built from 13 residues. The DNA for the CDR3 is TGCAGCGGATGCAGGGGGGGGGACACTGAAGCTTTCTTT. Its protein product is CSGCRGGDTEAFF.

This clonotype was observed at least ten times. The chain carries TRBV6-6 and TRBJ2-1; unclear D gene. The CDR3 covers 11 residues. CDR1 and CDR2 from the germline V gene are MNHNY and SVGAGI (reference sequence). The V gene lost 5 bases and the J gene lost 6 bases, with 5 bases spanning the gap. The CDR3 coding sequence is TGTGCCAGCAGTCCCGCCAATGAGCAGTTCTTC. It translates to CASSPANEQFF.

This clonotype was counted between two and nine times. The chain has TRBV7-9 and TRBJ1-2, with no clear D. CDR1 and CDR2 (germline): SEHNR, FQNEAQ (reference sequence). CDR3 size: 14 residues. The V end lost 3 bases, the J end lost 4 bases, and 12 bases lay between the germline ends. The CDR3 nucleotides read TGTGCCAGCAGCTTTAGAGGGTCCGGCTATGGCTACACCTTC. It specifies CASSFRGSGYGYTF.

The genes are TRBV6-2 or TRBV6-3 and TRBJ2-1, with 7 bases fitting TRBD1. With 3 bases clipped from V and 1 base from J, the junction kept 15 bases outside the gene matches. Germline V gives CDR1 MNHEY, CDR2 SVGEGT. The CDR3 runs 19 residues. The DNA of the CDR3 is TGTGCCAGCAGTTATCGACAGGGATCCCCTCTTACTTCCTACAATGAGCAGTTCTTC. It yields the protein CASSYRQGSPLTSYNEQFF.

In this sample, this clonotype turned up many times. The chain joins TRBV7-9 to TRBJ2-7; D gene uncertain. Germline CDR1 and CDR2: SEHNR and FQNEAQ (reference sequence). The CDR3 totals 12 residues. The V gene lost 2 bases and the J gene lost 2 bases, with 4 bases spanning the gap. The CDR3 sequence is CASSLRPYEQYF. DNA for the CDR3: TGTGCCAGCAGCTTAAGACCCTACGAGCAGTACTTC. The full variable domain, its missing parts supplied by reference TRBV7-9 and TRBJ2-7, is DTGVSQNPRHKITKRGQNVTFRCDPISEHNRLYWYRQTLGQGPEFLTYFQNEAQLEKSRLLSDRFSAERPKGSFSTLEIQRTEQGDSAMYLCASSLRPYEQYFGPGTRLTVT.

This clonotype came up a few times. This sequence joins TRBV29-1 and TRBJ2-5, with D possibly called TRBD1 or TRBD2 (5 bases each). Germline V gene lookup returns CDR1 SQVTM and CDR2 ANQGSEA. CDR3 length: 14 amino acids. The V and J ends lost 5 bases and 4 bases respectively, with 17 bases between them. The CDR3 protein is CSVSGQLFRETQYF. The CDR3 DNA reads as TGCAGCGTTTCGGGGCAGCTTTTTCGAGAGACCCAGTACTTC.

In this sample, this clonotype turned up many times. The chain has TRBV3-1 and TRBJ2-7, with D unresolved. This CDR3 spans 12 amino acids. The ends were cut back, 1 base at V and 5 bases at J, with 6 bases in the middle. Germline values: CDR1 LGHDT, CDR2 YNNKEL (reference sequence). As DNA, the CDR3 is TGTGCCAGCAGCCAAGTGCCGAACGAGCAGTACTTC. Its translation: CASSQVPNEQYF.

The J gene is TRBJ1-1, the V gene TRBV4-1, with 7 bases identical to TRBD1. The CDR3 consists of 15 residues. V lost 5 bases and J lost 4; bases outside the gene matches: 10. CDR1 is MGHRA and CDR2 is YSYEKL in the germline V gene. CDR3 sequence reads: CASSYRFQGGTEAFF. The CDR3 nucleotides read TGCGCCAGCAGCTACCGTTTCCAGGGGGGCACTGAAGCTTTCTTT.

This clonotype was observed a handful of times. The J gene is TRBJ2-4, the V gene TRBV5-6; D is unresolved. The CDR3 has 15 residues. CDR1 and CDR2 from the germline V gene are SGHDT and YYEEEE. Trimming removed 5 bases from V and 0 bases from J, with 12 bases in between. The CDR3 loop is CASSFRILAKNIQYF. CDR3 nucleotide sequence: TGTGCCAGCAGTTTTCGGATACTAGCCAAAAACATTCAGTACTTC.

Many counts were recorded for this clonotype. This rearrangement joins TRBV7-8 to TRBJ2-5; 13 bases are shared with TRBD2. The ends lost 5 bases at V and 14 bases at J; junction bases unmatched: 8. Germline loops: CDR1 SGHVS, CDR2 FQNEAQ. There are 13 residues in the CDR3. CDR3 loop: CASSRGTSGEKYF. The CDR3 DNA sequence: TGTGCCAGCAGCCGGGGGACTAGCGGGGAAAAATACTTC.

This clonotype occurred a few times. The rearrangement joins TRBV21-1 to TRBJ2-1; the D call TRBD1 from the table was never checked on the DNA. TRBV21-1 is described as a pseudogene. The CDR3 spans 19 residues. CDR3 sequence (DNA): TGTGCCAGCGGATTATTAAATTCCGGGCCCCCGAGCTCCTACAATGAGCAGTTCTTC. It encodes CASGLLNSGPPSSYNEQFF.

The chain carries TRBV7-2 and TRBJ2-2; no clear D gene. Germline V CDR1 and CDR2: SGHTA, FQGNSA. CDR3 length equals 15 residues. The ends were cut back, 0 bases at V and 5 bases at J, with 10 bases in the middle. The CDR3 protein is CASSLAGRRTGELFF. The CDR3 region has the DNA TGTGCCAGCAGCTTAGCTGGAAGGCGGACCGGGGAGCTGTTTTTT. The full variable domain, with the rest looked up from reference TRBV7-2 and TRBJ2-2, is GAGVSQSPSNKVTEKGKDVELRCDPISGHTALYWYRQSLGQGLEFLIYFQGNSAPDKSGLPSDRFSAERTGGSVSTLTIQRTQQEDSAVYLCASSLAGRRTGELFFGEGSRLTVL.

CDR3 DNA sequence: TGTGCCAGTAAGGCCCGGGACAGAACGTGGATAGATACGCAGTATTTT. It yields the protein CASKARDRTWIDTQYF. This chain uses TRBV19 with TRBJ2-3; TRBD1 matches 7 bases. This CDR3 region has 16 residues. Trimming at V came to 7 bases and at J to 5 bases, leaving 15 bases not matched to a gene. The germline gives CDR1 LNHDA, CDR2 SQIVND (reference sequence).

The rearrangement joins TRBV30 to TRBJ1-6, with D unresolved. The CDR3 spans 11 residues. Germline lookup yields CDR1 GTSNPN and CDR2 SVGIG (reference sequence). V lost 0 bases, J lost 10 bases, and 4 bases lay in between. The CDR3 DNA follows: TGTGCCTGGAGTGTACAGTCACCCCTCCACTTT. This gives the protein CAWSVQSPLHF.

This clonotype was picked up many times. The gene calls are TRBV5-1 and TRBJ1-5; TRBD1 agrees at 7 bases. Germline values: CDR1 SGHRS, CDR2 YFSETQ. CDR3 length equals 14 residues. J lost 4 bases, V lost 4 bases, and 5 bases had no gene match. CDR3 bases: TGCGCCAGCAGCCTGACAGGGATAAATCAGCCCCAGCATTTT. This codes for CASSLTGINQPQHF.

This clonotype showed up many times. This chain links TRBV7-8 with TRBJ2-7; 7 bases map to TRBD2. Germline loops: CDR1 SGHVS, CDR2 FQNEAQ. Trimming removed 0 bases from V and 6 bases from J; junction bases left unmatched: 8. The CDR3 has 15 amino acids. CDR3 sequence reads: CASSLARGGHAEQYF. The DNA for the CDR3 is TGTGCCAGCAGCTTAGCGCGCGGGGGTCACGCCGAGCAGTACTTC.

This clonotype was detected a few times. The rearrangement links TRBV5-6 to TRBJ1-4; no definite D call. CDR1 SGHDT and CDR2 YYEEEE come from the germline V gene. V was pared by 1 base and J by 4 bases, with 5 bases between. The CDR3 length is 13 residues. The CDR3: CASSLTVNEKLFF. In DNA form, the CDR3 reads TGTGCCAGCAGCTTGACAGTTAATGAAAAACTGTTTTTT.

In its sample, this clonotype was seen many times. The chain recombines TRBV6-1 with TRBJ1-1; perhaps TRBD1 as D (5 bases). V dropped 1 base and J dropped 5 bases, with 8 bases sitting between them. The CDR3 runs 13 residues. CDR1 and CDR2 (germline): MNHNS, SASEGT. CDR3 loop: CASSEEGETEAFF. CDR3 coding DNA: TGTGCCAGCAGTGAAGAAGGGGAAACTGAAGCTTTCTTT.

This clonotype was counted ten times or more. The chain has TRBV7-9 and TRBJ2-3, with D unclear. Trimming took 1 base from V and 1 from J, leaving 0 bases between them. The CDR3 extends over 12 amino acids. CDR1 is SEHNR, CDR2 FQNEAQ, per germline (reference sequence). The CDR3 coding sequence is TGTGCCAGCAGCTTAGGCACAGATACGCAGTATTTT. It is translated as CASSLGTDTQYF. Based on the CDR3 plus reference TRBV7-9 and TRBJ2-3, the full variable domain is DTGVSQNPRHKITKRGQNVTFRCDPISEHNRLYWYRQTLGQGPEFLTYFQNEAQLEKSRLLSDRFSAERPKGSFSTLEIQRTEQGDSAMYLCASSLGTDTQYFGPGTRLTVL.

The V and J genes are TRBV9 and TRBJ1-5, with 7 bases matching TRBD1. Germline values: CDR1 SGDLS, CDR2 YYNGEE. Trimming removed 1 base from V and 5 bases from J; junction bases left unmatched: 0. The CDR3 runs to 13 residues. The CDR3 coding sequence is TGTGCCAGCAGCGTACAGGGGGATCAGCCCCAGCATTTT. Translation gives CASSVQGDQPQHF.